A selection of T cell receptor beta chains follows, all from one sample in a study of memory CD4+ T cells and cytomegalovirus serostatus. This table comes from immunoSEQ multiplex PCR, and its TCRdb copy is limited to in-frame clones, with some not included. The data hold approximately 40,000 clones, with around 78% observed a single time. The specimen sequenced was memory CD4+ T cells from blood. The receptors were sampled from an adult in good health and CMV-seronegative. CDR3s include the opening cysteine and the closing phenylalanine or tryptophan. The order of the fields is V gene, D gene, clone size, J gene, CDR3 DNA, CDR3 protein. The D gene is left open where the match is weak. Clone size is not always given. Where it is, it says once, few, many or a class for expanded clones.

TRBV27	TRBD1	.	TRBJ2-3	TGTGCCAGCGGGGGGACAGGGTTTAGCACAGATACGCAGTATTTT	CASGGTGFSTDTQYF
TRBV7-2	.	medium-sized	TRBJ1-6	TGTGCCAGCAGCTTAGCCCGGGGAAGCTCACCCCTCCACTTT	CASSLARGSSPLHF
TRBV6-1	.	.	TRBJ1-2	TGTGCCAGCAAGACGGCCCTCGGCAGGAATGGCTACACCTTC	CASKTALGRNGYTF
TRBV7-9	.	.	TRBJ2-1	TGTGCCGGGAGTGAGCAGTTCTTC	CAGSEQFF
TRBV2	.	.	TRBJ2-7	TGTGCCAGCACCTGGAGTGGTGTGAGCTCCTACGAGCAGTACTTC	CASTWSGVSSYEQYF
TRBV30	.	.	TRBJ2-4	TGTGCCTGGAGTGTGATAAACATTCAGTACTTC	CAWSVINIQYF
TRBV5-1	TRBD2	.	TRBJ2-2	TGCGCCAGCAGCGGGCTAGCGGGGGGGCCCGGGGAGCTGTTTTTT	CASSGLAGGPGELFF
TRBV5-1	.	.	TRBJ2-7	TGCGCCAGCAGCTTGGCTGCACAGGGACTCGAGCAGTACTTC	CASSLAAQGLEQYF
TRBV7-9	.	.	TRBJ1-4	TGTGCCAGCAGCCCCCTAATAGGGTCCAACCAATGCTTT	CASSPLIGSNQCF
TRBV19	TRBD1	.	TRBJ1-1	TGTGCCAGTAGTCCGACAGGGTCGAGGGGTGAAGCTTTCTTT	CASSPTGSRGEAFF
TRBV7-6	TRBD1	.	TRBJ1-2	TGTGCCAGCAGCGCAGGGACAGGGGATGGCTACACCTTC	CASSAGTGDGYTF
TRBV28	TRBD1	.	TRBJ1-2	TGTGCCAGCAGTTTATTGGGTCCTGGGACAGGGCAAGGCTATGGCTACACCTTC	CASSLLGPGTGQGYGYTF
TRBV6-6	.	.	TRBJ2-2	TGTGCCAGCAGTAGGGGGGGCGCGGCCGGGGAGCTGTTTTTT	CASSRGGAAGELFF
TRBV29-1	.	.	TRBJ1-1	TGCAGCGTTGACAGGGGAACTGAAGCTTTCTTT	CSVDRGTEAFF
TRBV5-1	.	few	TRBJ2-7	TGCGCCAGCAGCTTAGCGACCAGGGCTACCTACGAGCAGTACTTC	CASSLATRATYEQYF
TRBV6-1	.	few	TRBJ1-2	TGTGCCAGCAGGGAACCTGGGTATGGCTACACCTTC	CASREPGYGYTF
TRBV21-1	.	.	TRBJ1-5	TGTGCCAGCAGCAAAGCGCTTTTAACTCAGGGGCTCGGTCAGCCCCAGCATTTT	CASSKALLTQGLGQPQHF
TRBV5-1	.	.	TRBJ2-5	TGCGCCAGCAGTCGCTCCGGGACGGGACAAGAGACCCAGTACTTC	CASSRSGTGQETQYF
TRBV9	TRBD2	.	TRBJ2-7	TGTGCCAGCAGCGCGGGGACTAGCGGGGGGGCCCAGTACTTC	CASSAGTSGGAQYF
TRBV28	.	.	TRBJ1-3	TGTGCCAGCAGTTTAAGGACGTTAGGACCGATTTATTTT	CASSLRTLGPIYF
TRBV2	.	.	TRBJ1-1	TGTGCCACCAGTACACAGGGAACTGAAGCTTTCTTT	CATSTQGTEAFF
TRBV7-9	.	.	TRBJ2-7	TGTGCCAGCAGCCGTCACCCCCCTTACGAGCAGTACTTC	CASSRHPPYEQYF
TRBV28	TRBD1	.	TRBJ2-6	TGTGCCAGCAGTCCCCTCGGACAGGGTGGGATTCTGTCTGGGGCCAACGTCCTGACTTTC	CASSPLGQGGILSGANVLTF
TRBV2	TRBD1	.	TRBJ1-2	TGTGCCAGAAGGGGAACCGGGACAGCCCTTAACTATGGCTACACCTTC	CARRGTGTALNYGYTF
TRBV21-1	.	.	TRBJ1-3	TGTGCCAGCAGCAAAGCCGGGGGATGCTCTGGAAACACCATATATTTT	CASSKAGGCSGNTIYF
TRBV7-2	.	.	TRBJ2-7	TGTGCCAGCAGCTTAAACCCGAGCTCCTACGAGCAGTACTTC	CASSLNPSSYEQYF
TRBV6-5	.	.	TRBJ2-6	TGTGCCAGCAGTTACTCAAGCTCAGGGGCCAACGTCCTGACTTTC	CASSYSSSGANVLTF
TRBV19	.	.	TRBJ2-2	TGTGCCAGTAGTAAGGGGTCCCTAGGGGCCGGGGAGCTGTTTTTT	CASSKGSLGAGELFF
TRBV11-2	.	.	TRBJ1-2	TGTGCCAGCAGCCCCGATTCGGGCTATGGCTACACCTTC	CASSPDSGYGYTF
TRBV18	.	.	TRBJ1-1	TGTGCCAGCTCACCATCCGCAGGTGAAGCTGAAGCTTTCTTT	CASSPSAGEAEAFF
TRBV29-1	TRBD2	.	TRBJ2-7	TGCAGCGTAAGGACTAGCGGTTACGAGCAGTACTTC	CSVRTSGYEQYF
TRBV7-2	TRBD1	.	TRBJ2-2	TGTGCCAGCGGGACAGGGAACACCGGGGAGCTGTTTTTT	CASGTGNTGELFF
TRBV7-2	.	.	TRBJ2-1	TGTGCCGTGCCGGGGCCGGGGAAGGTTTCCTACAATGAGCAGTTCTTC	CAVPGPGKVSYNEQFF
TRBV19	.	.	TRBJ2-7	TGTGCCAGTAGTATGCGTCAGCGAAACTACGAGCAGTACTTC	CASSMRQRNYEQYF
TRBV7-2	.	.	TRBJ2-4	TGTGCCAGCAGCTCCCTCCGGACTGGGGGTCACATTCAGTACTTC	CASSSLRTGGHIQYF
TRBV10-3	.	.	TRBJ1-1	TGTGCCATCAGGGATGGACGGGGGATAAACACTGAAGCTTTCTTT	CAIRDGRGINTEAFF
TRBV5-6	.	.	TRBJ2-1	TGTGCCAGCAGCTCCTTGGGAAGGGGGGACCCGGGGAGCAATGAGCAGTTCTTC	CASSSLGRGDPGSNEQFF
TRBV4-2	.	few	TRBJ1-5	TGTGCCAGCAGCCAAGAAAAAGGCCAGGATCTACGTGGCAATCAGCCCCAGCATTTT	CASSQEKGQDLRGNQPQHF
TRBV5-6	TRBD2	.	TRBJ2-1	TGTGCCAGCAGCTTGGGACTAGCGACGAATGAGCAGTTCTTC	CASSLGLATNEQFF
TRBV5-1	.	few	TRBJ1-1	TGCGCCAGCACCAACTCTACCGGACGGTTGAACACTGAAGCTTTCTTT	CASTNSTGRLNTEAFF
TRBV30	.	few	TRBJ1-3	TGTGCCTGGAGTGAAGGGAAGAGAAACACCATATATTTT	CAWSEGKRNTIYF
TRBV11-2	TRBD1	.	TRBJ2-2	TGTGCCAGCAGCTTAGGGTTCAGGGGGCGGACCGGGGAGCTGTTTTTT	CASSLGFRGRTGELFF
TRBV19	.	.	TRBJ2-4	TGTGCCAGTAGTATTGATCCAGCCAAAAACATTCAGTACTTC	CASSIDPAKNIQYF
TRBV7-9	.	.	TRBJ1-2	TGTGCCAGCAGCGTAGGGAAGAAAGGCTATGGCTACACCTTC	CASSVGKKGYGYTF
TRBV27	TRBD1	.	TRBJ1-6	TGTGCCAGCAGTCCGACAGGGGTTGGCTATAATTCACCCCTCCACTTT	CASSPTGVGYNSPLHF
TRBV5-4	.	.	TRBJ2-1	TGTGCCAGCAGCTTGGCCGGTCCACAGTTCTTC	CASSLAGPQFF
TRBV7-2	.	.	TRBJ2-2	TGTGCCAGCAGCATAGAGGTGTTCGCCGGGGAGCTGTTTTTT	CASSIEVFAGELFF
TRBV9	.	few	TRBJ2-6	TGTGCCAGCAGCGTAGGATTAATTGGGGGGGGGACAGCCGTCCTGACTTTC	CASSVGLIGGGTAVLTF
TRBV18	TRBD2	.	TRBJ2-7	TGTGCCAGCTCACCCACTAGCGGGGCCTCCTACGAGCAGTACTTC	CASSPTSGASYEQYF
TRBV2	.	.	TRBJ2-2	TGTGCCAGCAACGCGGGGTTCACCGGGGAGCTGTTTTTT	CASNAGFTGELFF
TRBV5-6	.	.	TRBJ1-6	TGTGCCAGCAGCTTCCCCGGGGCCCGGGGGGCTTCACCCCTCCACTTT	CASSFPGARGASPLHF
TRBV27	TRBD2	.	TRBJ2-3	TGTGCCAGCAGTTTTCGGGGACTAGAGGTAGATACGCAGTATTTT	CASSFRGLEVDTQYF
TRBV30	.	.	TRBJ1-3	TGTGCCTGGAGTGTCCTAAACACCATATATTTT	CAWSVLNTIYF
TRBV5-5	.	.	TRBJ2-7	TGTGCCAGCAGCCGGGACCTGTACGAGCAGTACTTC	CASSRDLYEQYF
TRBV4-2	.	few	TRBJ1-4	TGTGCCAGCAGCAAAGCCGCTGCAACTAATGAAAAACTGTTTTTT	CASSKAAATNEKLFF